Reported below is one TCR beta chain. This entry belongs to a study of T cell responses to AZD1222 COVID-19 vaccine. The V and J ends lost 2 bases and 7 bases respectively, with 11 bases between them. CDR1 is SNHLY, CDR2 FYNNEI, per germline. The CDR3 has 14 amino acids. TCRdb's table, derived via immunoSEQ multiplex PCR, lists solely in-frame clones and lacks some. Found here are 98,000 or so clones, 89% of them singletons; the top ten hold over 15%. The rearrangement links TRBV2 to TRBJ1-4; tentatively, D is TRBD1 (5 bases). The sample consisted of peripheral blood, taken on day 0 of AZD1222 vaccination. This TCR was recovered from an adult in good health. The CDR3 nucleotides are TGTGCCAGCAGTGAATCCGGGGCCAGTGAAAAACTGTTTTTT. Translating it yields CASSESGASEKLFF.